The 10 T cell receptor beta chains listed next were all sequenced from one sample in a study of shared clonotypes between healthy human individuals. Data came from immunoSEQ multiplex PCR; TCRdb stores just in-frame clones and leaves some out. This table has over a million clones, approximately 96% appearing once. Material for sequencing was naive CD4+ T cells sorted from blood. The sample's subset: CD45RA+ positively selected. These receptors originate from a man aged 25-45 years in good health.

The gene calls are TRBV4-3 and TRBJ1-1, with D possibly matching TRBD1 (6 bases). Germline V gene data show CDR1 as LGHNA and CDR2 as YSLEER. The CDR3 sequence is 15 residues long. V lost 2 bases to trimming and J lost 4 bases, with 14 bases between them. DNA for the CDR3: TGCGCCAGCAGCCAATTAACAGGGTCGGGCACTGAAGCTTTCTTT. Amino acids: CASSQLTGSGTEAFF.

The CDR3 DNA reads as TGCGCCAGCAGCTTGGAAACAGCGTTTTTTTCCTACAATGAGCAGTTCTTC. Protein: CASSLETAFFSYNEQFF. V gene TRBV5-1 combines with J gene TRBJ2-1; no reliable D call. Trimming removed 0 bases at V and 1 base at J, with 14 bases between. Germline V gene sequence: CDR1 SGHRS, CDR2 YFSETQ. This CDR3 comprises 17 residues.

V usage is TRBV7-3 and J usage is TRBJ2-1; 10 positions agree with TRBD2. Germline V CDR1 and CDR2: SGHTA, FQGTGA. The ends lost 4 bases at V and 0 bases at J; junction bases unmatched: 6. The CDR3 has 17 amino acids. In DNA, the CDR3 is TGTGCCAGCAGCTCCTCTAGCGGGGGTAGCTCCTACAATGAGCAGTTCTTC. Its protein is CASSSSSGGSSYNEQFF.

The genes are TRBV6-5 and TRBJ1-1; TRBD1 is a possible D gene (5 bases). The CDR3 covers 14 residues. V lost 2 bases and J 1 base, leaving 8 bases between the germline ends. CDR1 and CDR2 from the germline V gene are MNHEY and SVGAGI. CDR3 in amino acids: CASSYGTENTEAFF. In DNA, the CDR3 is TGTGCCAGCAGTTACGGGACGGAGAACACTGAAGCTTTCTTT.

The chain employs TRBV6-1 and TRBJ2-2; D is uncertain. Germline loops: CDR1 MNHNS, CDR2 SASEGT. This CDR3 is 16 amino acids long. Trimming cost V 2 bases and J 0 bases, with 10 bases left between them. CDR3 protein: CASSETIPPNTGELFF. The CDR3 DNA reads as TGTGCCAGCAGTGAAACGATCCCTCCGAACACCGGGGAGCTGTTTTTT.

This chain connects TRBV29-1 to TRBJ1-2, with 7 bases lining up with TRBD1. The V gene's germline CDR1 is SQVTM and CDR2 ANQGSEA. V was pared by 6 bases and J by 2 bases, with 0 bases of the junction left unmatched. The CDR3 spans 11 residues. This CDR3 is CSVTGNYGYTF. The CDR3 region has the DNA TGCAGCGTGACAGGGAACTATGGCTACACCTTC.

This clone has a single count. The genes are TRBV21-1 and TRBJ2-1; no DNA check was done on the table's D call, TRBD2. TRBV21-1 is a listed pseudogene. The CDR3 contains 15 residues. CDR3: CASPRREGLYNEQFF. As DNA, the CDR3 is TGTGCCAGCCCTCGCCGGGAGGGCCTCTACAATGAGCAGTTCTTC.

The chain couples TRBV4-1 to TRBJ2-3, with D possibly TRBD2 on 5 matching bases. Trimming removed 1 base at V and 2 bases at J, with 10 bases between. CDR1 MGHRA and CDR2 YSYEKL come from the germline V gene. This CDR3 region has 15 residues. CDR3 sequence: CASSQGRANTDTQYF. The CDR3 DNA is TGCGCCAGCAGCCAAGGGCGGGCCAACACAGATACGCAGTATTTT.

V usage is TRBV19 and J usage is TRBJ2-3, with D tentatively TRBD1 (5 bases). Per germline, CDR1 LNHDA and CDR2 SQIVND (reference sequence). The CDR3 spans 14 residues. V was shortened by 7 bases and J by 3 bases, with 14 bases between the two germline ends. The CDR3 region is CASTVAPGTDTQYF. Here the CDR3 DNA reads TGTGCCAGTACCGTGGCGCCAGGGACAGATACGCAGTATTTT.

CDR3 amino acids: CASSTTRGASVNGYTF. The CDR3 coding sequence is TGTGCCAGTAGTACCACCCGTGGGGCCTCGGTTAATGGCTACACCTTC. J is TRBJ1-2 and V is TRBV19; D is possibly TRBD1 (5 bases). Deletions cut 4 bases from V and 6 bases from J, with 21 bases between. In germline, CDR1 is LNHDA, CDR2 SQIVND (reference sequence). The CDR3 consists of 16 residues.